Listed below are T cell receptor beta chains from one sample, sequenced in a study of CD8 T cells in Susac syndrome. A single record per CDR3 protein comes from TCRdb applying MiXCR to the immunoSEQ multiplex PCR reads. The table records approximately 170,000 distinct CDR3 sequences, approximately 94% of them present only once. Sequencing was carried out using CD4+ T cells from PBMCs. The receptors stem from a human donor with multiple sclerosis. Both conserved end residues are part of each CDR3. D genes are given only for firm matches. Clone size, where shown, is once, few, many, or a class for clones that have expanded.

d_gene | j_gene | abundance | v_gene | CDR3nt | CDR3aa
NA | TRBJ1-1 | NA | TRBV11-2 | TGTGCCAGCAGCCCCATTGGCGGGGGCAGGGATGAAGCTTTCTTT | CASSPIGGGRDEAFF
NA | TRBJ2-5 | NA | TRBV29-1 | TGCAGCGTGGACAGTCAACAAGAGACCCAGTACTTC | CSVDSQQETQYF
NA | TRBJ1-1 | NA | TRBV18 | TGTGCCAGCTCACCACAGGAACAGGTGAGGGCTGAAGCTTTCTTT | CASSPQEQVRAEAFF
TRBD1 | TRBJ2-7 | NA | TRBV29-1 | TGCAGCGGAGGGGACAGCCACTCCTACGAGCAGTACTTC | CSGGDSHSYEQYF
NA | TRBJ2-5 | few | TRBV4-1 | TGCGCCAGCAGCCAATGGCGCGGGGAGACCCAGTACTTC | CASSQWRGETQYF
NA | TRBJ1-2 | NA | TRBV6-6 | TGTGCCAGCAGTCTGGGGGTGAGGGCGGGTGGCTACACCTTC | CASSLGVRAGGYTF
TRBD2 | TRBJ2-3 | NA | TRBV12-3/TRBV12-4 | TGTGCCAGCAGTTTAAGCAGCGGGAGTCGGGATACGCAGTATTTT | CASSLSSGSRDTQYF
NA | TRBJ1-5 | NA | TRBV20-1 | TGCAGTGCTCGATCCCTGGGCGGGTCTCATCAGCCCCAGCATTTT | CSARSLGGSHQPQHF
NA | TRBJ2-5 | NA | TRBV3-1 | TGTGCCAGCACCCGGTTGGGGAATGTGGAAGAGACCCAGTACTTC | CASTRLGNVEETQYF
NA | TRBJ2-6 | NA | TRBV7-3 | TGTGCCAGCAGCTTAGTACAGTCTGGGGCCAACGTCCTGACTTTC | CASSLVQSGANVLTF
NA | TRBJ2-5 | NA | TRBV6-5 | TGTGCCAGCAGTTACCTAAATGTCAAGACCCAGTACTTC | CASSYLNVKTQYF
NA | TRBJ1-4 | NA | TRBV7-9 | TGTGCCAGCAGCTTACGCCGGCTCGCAACTAATGAAAAACTGTTTTTT | CASSLRRLATNEKLFF
NA | TRBJ1-5 | NA | TRBV3-1 | TGTGCCAGCAGCCACATAAATCAGCCCCAGCATTTT | CASSHINQPQHF
NA | TRBJ1-2 | NA | TRBV7-3 | TGTGCCAGCAGCTCCGCCGGGGGCCAGGGCTACACCTTC | CASSSAGGQGYTF
TRBD2 | TRBJ2-7 | NA | TRBV6-1 | TGTGCCAGCCGGGGGGGAAGATTCAACTACGAGCAGTACTTC | CASRGGRFNYEQYF
TRBD2 | TRBJ2-7 | NA | TRBV5-1 | TGCGCCAGCAGCTCAAAAATTTGGGCTGGGGCGGGAGGTACCTACGAGCAGTACTTC | CASSSKIWAGAGGTYEQYF
NA | TRBJ1-4 | NA | TRBV21-1 | TGTGCCAGCAGCAAGGAAGGGACAGATGAAAAACTGTTTTTT | CASSKEGTDEKLFF
TRBD1 | TRBJ2-7 | NA | TRBV12-3/TRBV12-4 | TGTGCCAGCAGTCGAGGCCACAGGGGCGGAAAGAGCTACGAGCAGTACTTC | CASSRGHRGGKSYEQYF
TRBD2 | TRBJ2-4 | NA | TRBV3-1 | TGTGCCAGCAGTTATCAGGGAGGGGACATTCAGTACTTC | CASSYQGGDIQYF
TRBD2 | TRBJ2-1 | NA | TRBV12-5 | TGTGCTAGTGGACAAACTAGCGGGAGGTTGAGTAAGAATGAGCAGTTCTTC | CASGQTSGRLSKNEQFF
NA | TRBJ2-6 | NA | TRBV28 | TGTGCCAGCCGACTGGGCTCTGGGGCCAACGTCCTGACTTTC | CASRLGSGANVLTF
TRBD2 | TRBJ2-1 | NA | TRBV6-2/TRBV6-3 | TGTGCCAGCAGTTCCCTCCTAGCGGAGAATTACAATGAGCAGTTCTTC | CASSSLLAENYNEQFF
NA | TRBJ1-1 | once | TRBV5-1 | TGCGCCAGCCTCGGAGACACTGAAGCTTTCTTT | CASLGDTEAFF
NA | TRBJ1-1 | NA | TRBV12-5 | TGTGCTAGTGGTTTATCGACGGCAAAGATTGAAGCTTTCTTT | CASGLSTAKIEAFF
NA | TRBJ1-1 | NA | TRBV7-2 | TGTGCCAGCAGCTCAAACGAGGGCACTGAAGCTTTCTTT | CASSSNEGTEAFF
TRBD2 | TRBJ2-7 | NA | TRBV29-1 | TGCACCGGGGGGACTAACTACGAGCAGTACTTC | CTGGTNYEQYF
TRBD2 | TRBJ2-1 | NA | TRBV5-4 | TGTGCCAGCAGCTTGGATTCGGGAGGCTTATACAATGAGCAGTTCTTC | CASSLDSGGLYNEQFF
NA | TRBJ2-1 | NA | TRBV4-1 | TGCGCCAGCAGCCAAGATCTTAGGGTTTCATACAATGAGCAGTTCTTC | CASSQDLRVSYNEQFF
TRBD2 | TRBJ2-5 | NA | TRBV4-1 | TGCGCCAGCAGCCAAGCTAAGCGGGAGGGAGAGACCCAGTACTTC | CASSQAKREGETQYF
NA | TRBJ1-5 | NA | TRBV12-5 | TGTGCTAGTGGTTCCAGCAATCAGCCCCAGCATTTT | CASGSSNQPQHF
NA | TRBJ2-1 | NA | TRBV30 | TGTGCCGGTGGGACTCCCAAGCAGTTCTTC | CAGGTPKQFF
TRBD1 | TRBJ2-7 | NA | TRBV6-5 | TGTGCCAGCAGTTACTTAAGGCAGGGGGCCTACGAGCAGTACTTC | CASSYLRQGAYEQYF
NA | TRBJ1-1 | NA | TRBV6-5 | TGTGCCAGCAGTTACTCCGGGACGACTGAAGCTTTCTTT | CASSYSGTTEAFF
NA | TRBJ2-7 | NA | TRBV6-5 | TGTGCCAGCAGTCGTGCCGGGACGGGACGGTACGAGCAGTACTTC | CASSRAGTGRYEQYF
NA | TRBJ1-3 | NA | TRBV6-5 | TGTGCCAGCAGTTACGACAGGAGTATTAGCTCTGGAAACACCATATATTTT | CASSYDRSISSGNTIYF
NA | TRBJ2-1 | NA | TRBV20-1 | TGCAGTGCTAGAGATGCCGGGCCCTCAGGGAATGAGCAGTTCTTC | CSARDAGPSGNEQFF
NA | TRBJ1-5 | NA | TRBV3-1 | TGTGCCAGCAGCCTAGGGGTTCAGCAGCCCCAGCATTTT | CASSLGVQQPQHF
NA | TRBJ2-1 | NA | TRBV18 | TGTGCCAGCTCCCCTGGGACCGGGGACAATGAGCAGTTCTTC | CASSPGTGDNEQFF
NA | TRBJ1-5 | NA | TRBV7-3 | TGTGCCAGCAGCCCAAACCCGGACCAGCCCCAGCATTTT | CASSPNPDQPQHF
NA | TRBJ2-7 | NA | TRBV7-9 | TGTGCCAGCAGCCTGACCTCGACAGCTTCCTACGAGCAGTACTTC | CASSLTSTASYEQYF
TRBD1 | TRBJ1-4 | NA | TRBV19 | TGTGCCAGTAGTTCCGACAGGGTCGGCGAAAAACTGTTTTTT | CASSSDRVGEKLFF
NA | TRBJ1-2 | NA | TRBV4-3 | TGCGCCAGCAGCCAAGATCGCCCGGGGCCGGGCTATGGCTACACCTTC | CASSQDRPGPGYGYTF
NA | TRBJ2-1 | NA | TRBV7-2 | TGTGCCAGCAGCTTAGGCGGACCCTCTCGGCATGAGCAGTTCTTC | CASSLGGPSRHEQFF
NA | TRBJ1-2 | NA | TRBV28 | TGTGCCAGCAGTTTAGAGTCGGGACCCAACTATGGCTACACCTTC | CASSLESGPNYGYTF
NA | TRBJ2-1 | NA | TRBV30 | TGTGCCTGGGGTGAAGGGACAAGCTCCTACAATGAGCAGTTCTTC | CAWGEGTSSYNEQFF